These T cell receptor beta chains were read from a single sample in a study of radiation and T cells in renal cell carcinoma. The assay was immunoSEQ multiplex PCR, and TCRdb's table has in-frame clones only and misses some. The table lists around 86,000 clones, about 86% of them singletons. The sample consisted of blood, taken from a patient whose treatment included radiotherapy and nephrectomy. The receptors stem from a woman aged 45-65 years with renal cell carcinoma. Each CDR3 is given with its conserved first and last residue. Fields, in order: J gene, V gene, clone size, CDR3 length, D gene, CDR3 protein, CDR3 DNA. The D gene is left open where the match is weak. The size of a clone is reported for some rows only, either as once, few or many, or as a class for expanded clones.

TRBJ1-5	TRBV6-5	few	15	TRBD1	CASRADRTGNQPQHF	TGTGCCAGCAGAGCGGACAGGACGGGCAATCAGCCCCAGCATTTT
TRBJ1-3	TRBV25-1	NA	15	TRBD1	CASSEWTGSGNTIYF	TGTGCCAGCAGTGAGTGGACAGGGTCTGGAAACACCATATATTTT
TRBJ1-1	TRBV19	few	12	TRBD1	CASSTGTGPAFF	TGTGCCAGTAGTACCGGGACAGGGCCAGCTTTCTTT
TRBJ2-2	TRBV7-2	NA	15	NA	CASSLVGKNTGELFF	TGTGCCAGCAGCTTAGTGGGGAAGAACACCGGGGAGCTGTTTTTT
TRBJ2-1	TRBV4-3	NA	13	NA	CASSQRTYNEQFF	TGCGCCAGCAGCCAAAGGACCTACAATGAGCAGTTCTTC
TRBJ2-3	TRBV25-1	NA	16	NA	CASPHASQAGADTQYF	TGTGCCAGCCCCCATGCGTCCCAGGCTGGGGCAGATACGCAGTATTTT
TRBJ1-1	TRBV6-1	NA	15	NA	CASSIRPRRDTEAFF	TGTGCCAGCAGCATAAGGCCCCGAAGGGACACTGAAGCTTTCTTT
TRBJ2-1	TRBV5-6	NA	17	TRBD2	CASSGGPSGGSGNEQFF	TGTGCCAGCAGCGGGGGGCCGAGCGGGGGGTCCGGCAATGAGCAGTTCTTC
TRBJ1-4	TRBV4-3	NA	15	NA	CASSQSSRENEKLFF	TGCGCCAGCAGCCAGTCGTCCAGAGAAAATGAAAAACTGTTTTTT
TRBJ2-7	TRBV6-1	NA	15	NA	CASSEMAVPSYEQYF	TGTGCCAGCAGTGAAATGGCAGTTCCTTCCTACGAGCAGTACTTC
TRBJ2-6	TRBV6-5	NA	15	NA	CASRPWQVGANVLTF	TGTGCCAGCAGGCCCTGGCAGGTAGGGGCCAACGTCCTGACTTTC
TRBJ2-5	TRBV5-6	NA	15	TRBD1	CASSLRTGGPETQYF	TGTGCCAGCAGCTTAAGGACAGGGGGGCCAGAGACCCAGTACTTC
TRBJ1-2	TRBV10-2	few	14	NA	CASSESYTLGGYTF	TGCGCCAGCAGTGAGTCGTACACTCTGGGAGGCTACACCTTC
TRBJ2-7	TRBV4-3	NA	13	NA	CASSSSKGYEQYF	TGCGCCAGCAGCTCGTCCAAGGGGTACGAGCAGTACTTC
TRBJ2-5	TRBV5-4	NA	16	NA	CASSLPGPRGKETQYF	TGTGCCAGCAGCCTCCCCGGGCCAAGGGGGAAAGAGACCCAGTACTTC
TRBJ2-7	TRBV4-3	NA	13	NA	CASSQLRGDEQYF	TGCGCCAGCAGCCAGCTCCGTGGGGACGAGCAGTACTTC
TRBJ2-1	TRBV9	once	15	TRBD2	CASSVSAGGPNEQFF	TGTGCCAGCAGCGTATCCGCGGGAGGCCCTAACGAGCAGTTCTTC
TRBJ2-1	TRBV5-1	NA	12	NA	CASSLDLTLHFF	TGCGCCAGCAGCTTGGACTTAACCTTGCATTTCTTC
TRBJ2-3	TRBV6-1	NA	15	TRBD1	CASSSSGTGTDTQYF	TGTGCCAGCAGTTCTTCCGGGACAGGGACAGATACGCAGTATTTT
TRBJ1-6	TRBV15	NA	13	NA	CATSRDFDSPLHF	TGTGCCACCAGCAGGGACTTTGATTCACCCCTCCACTTT